Here is one T cell receptor beta chain with its context. Trimming left V 2 bases short and J 7 bases short, with 14 bases between. The germline CDR1 and CDR2 sequences are MGHRA and YSYEKL. CDR3 length equals 15 residues. These data come from a study of OX40 agonist ivuxolimab in advanced cancers. In the study overall: Partial responses were achieved by three patients, one with hepatocellular carcinoma and two with cutaneous melanoma.

Measured with immunoSEQ multiplex PCR; TCRdb has only the in-frame clones, and not every one. Among roughly 80,000 clones listed, about nine tenths were seen once. The sequence was collected from an adult with an advanced solid tumor such as melanoma, head and neck, liver or kidney cancer. The sample in question was CD4+ or CD8+ T cells sorted from blood, obtained in a trial of the OX40 agonist ivuxolimab. The chain uses TRBV4-1 and TRBJ1-4; D not resolved. The CDR3 DNA follows: TGCGCCAGCAGCCAATTAGGCCTGGCCTCTGAAAAACTGTTTTTT. Protein sequence: CASSQLGLASEKLFF.